This T cell receptor (beta chain) was observed in a study of cytomegalovirus exposure and HLA in healthy donors. Looking at the study overall: In an early release, HLA-typed donors contributed approximately 82 million unique TCR sequences.

PCR used 60 Vbeta primers and 13 Jbeta primers. TCRdb's table, derived via immunoSEQ multiplex PCR, lists solely in-frame clones and lacks some. The data contain fewer than 110,000 clones, 81% of them seen just once; the ten biggest clones take up around 2%. Whole-study findings and limits: Sequence variants that were highly shared formed a cluster that was likely a sequencing artifact. The sole available immune exposure information was CMV serostatus. The classifier was said to identify cytomegalovirus status with high specificity and sensitivity.

Per germline, CDR1 GTSNPN and CDR2 SVGIG (reference sequence). The germline V and J ends were trimmed by 4 bases and 7 bases, with 20 bases remaining between them. The CDR3 consists of 14 residues. Notes on this clone: Its specificity is unknown.

The chain employs TRBV30 and TRBJ2-7, with D possibly being TRBD2 (6 bases). The receptor comes from a man between 25 and 39 years old in good health and CMV-seronegative. The sample comprised PBMCs. CDR3 amino acids: CAWIPGLSPGEQYF. CDR3 nucleotide sequence: TGTGCCTGGATCCCGGGACTTTCCCCCGGGGAGCAGTACTTC.